The clone carrying this TCR beta chain was picked up a small number of times. The sample comes from a study of shared clonotypes between healthy human individuals. There are 13 residues in the CDR3. Trimming took 1 base from V and 2 from J, leaving 5 bases between them. Germline CDR1 and CDR2: MNHNS and SASEGT. Deep was the level used in running the assay. Profiling relied on immunoSEQ multiplex PCR, and the TCRdb table lists in-frame clones only, not all of them. There are around 940,000 clones in the sample; 76% occur only once, and about 1.5% lies in the top ten. The origin of this receptor is a man aged 18 to 29 in good health. The specimen was memory CD4+ T cells sorted from blood. Described subset: CD45RA-negative fraction. The rearrangement links TRBV6-1 to TRBJ2-5; D unresolved. CDR3 amino acids: CASSEGQQETQYF. DNA for the CDR3: TGTGCCAGCAGTGAAGGGCAGCAAGAGACCCAGTACTTC.